This TCR beta chain was recorded in a study of T-cell reconstitution after alpha-beta-depleted transplantation in children. The sample holds many counts of this clonotype. Unique molecular identifiers were incorporated into the prepared TCRbeta library. TCRdb re-analysed the PCR reads in MiXCR, keeping a single row per CDR3 protein. The repertoire holds some 240,000 distinct CDR3 sequences, with 7.5% to 10% as singletons. The CDR3 sequence is 13 residues long. Germline V gene lookup returns CDR1 SGHRS and CDR2 YFSETQ. V was trimmed by 5 bases and J by 1 base, leaving 10 bases between them. Sequenced here: PBMCs from the stem cell graft donor, sampled from the stem cell graft. The V gene is TRBV5-1, the J gene TRBJ2-7; D gene uncertain. This clonotype was sampled from a human donor who donated a stem cell graft to a child with SCID. CDR3 sequence reads: CASSNLPSYEQYF. CDR3 coding DNA: TGCGCCAGCAGTAACCTTCCTTCCTACGAGCAGTACTTC. The full variable domain, completed using reference TRBV5-1 and TRBJ2-7, is KAGVTQTPRYLIKTRGQQVTLSCSPISGHRSVSWYQQTPGQGLQFLFEYFSETQRNKGNFPGRFSGRQFSNSRSEMNVSTLELGDSALYLCASSNLPSYEQYFGPGTRLTVT.